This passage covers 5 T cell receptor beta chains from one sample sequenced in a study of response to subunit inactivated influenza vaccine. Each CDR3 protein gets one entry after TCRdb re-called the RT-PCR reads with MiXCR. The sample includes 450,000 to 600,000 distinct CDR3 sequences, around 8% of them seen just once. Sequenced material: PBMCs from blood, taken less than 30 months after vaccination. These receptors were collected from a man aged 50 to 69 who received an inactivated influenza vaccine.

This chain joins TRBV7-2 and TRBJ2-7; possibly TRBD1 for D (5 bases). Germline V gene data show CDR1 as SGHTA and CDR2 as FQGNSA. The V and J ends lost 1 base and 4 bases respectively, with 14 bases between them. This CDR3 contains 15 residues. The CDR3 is CASSLGIGQPYEQYF. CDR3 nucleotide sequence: TGTGCCAGCAGCTTAGGTATAGGACAACCTTACGAGCAGTACTTC.

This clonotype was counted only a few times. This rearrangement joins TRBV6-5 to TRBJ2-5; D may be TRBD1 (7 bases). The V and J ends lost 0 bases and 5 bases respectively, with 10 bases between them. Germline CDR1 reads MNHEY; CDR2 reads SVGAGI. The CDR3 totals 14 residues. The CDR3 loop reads CASSYSSGGETQYF. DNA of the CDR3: TGTGCCAGCAGTTACTCATCAGGGGGGGAGACCCAGTACTTC.

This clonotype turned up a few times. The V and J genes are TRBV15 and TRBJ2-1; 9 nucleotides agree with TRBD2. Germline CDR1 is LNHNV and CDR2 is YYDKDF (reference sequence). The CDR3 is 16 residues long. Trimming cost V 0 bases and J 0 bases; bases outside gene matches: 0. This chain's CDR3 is CATSRDSGSSYNEQFF. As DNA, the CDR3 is TGTGCCACCAGCAGAGATAGCGGGAGCTCCTACAATGAGCAGTTCTTC.

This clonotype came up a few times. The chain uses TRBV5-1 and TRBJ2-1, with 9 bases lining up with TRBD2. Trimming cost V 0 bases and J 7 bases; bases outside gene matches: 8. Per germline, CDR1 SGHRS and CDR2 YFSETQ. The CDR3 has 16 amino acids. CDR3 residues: CASSLDSGRVRNEQFF. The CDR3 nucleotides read TGCGCCAGCAGCTTGGATAGCGGGAGAGTAAGGAATGAGCAGTTCTTC.

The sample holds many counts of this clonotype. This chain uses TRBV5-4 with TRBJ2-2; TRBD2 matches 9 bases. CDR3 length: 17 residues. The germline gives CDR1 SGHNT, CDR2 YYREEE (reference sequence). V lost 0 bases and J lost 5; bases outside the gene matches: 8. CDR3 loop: CASSLAGRGGRTGELFF. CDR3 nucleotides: TGTGCCAGCAGCTTGGCAGGGCGGGGGGGACGAACCGGGGAGCTGTTTTTT.